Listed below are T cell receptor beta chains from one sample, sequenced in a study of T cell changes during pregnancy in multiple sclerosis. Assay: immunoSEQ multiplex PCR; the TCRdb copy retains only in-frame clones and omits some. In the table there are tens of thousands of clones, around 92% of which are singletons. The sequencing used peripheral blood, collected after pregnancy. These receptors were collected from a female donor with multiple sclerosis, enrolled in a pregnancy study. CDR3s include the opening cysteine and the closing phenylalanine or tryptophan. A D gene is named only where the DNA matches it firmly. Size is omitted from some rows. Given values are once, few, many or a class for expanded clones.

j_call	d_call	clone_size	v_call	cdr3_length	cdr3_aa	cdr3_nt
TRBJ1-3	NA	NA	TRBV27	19	CASSQSRPAPGDSGNTIYF	TGTGCCAGCAGTCAATCCCGACCGGCCCCGGGGGACTCTGGAAACACCATATATTTT
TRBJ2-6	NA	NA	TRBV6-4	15	CASSDRGNGANVLTF	TGTGCCAGCAGTGACCGGGGGAACGGGGCCAACGTCCTGACTTTC
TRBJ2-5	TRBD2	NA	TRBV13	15	CASTLRGRAEETQYF	TGTGCCAGCACCCTTAGAGGGAGGGCCGAAGAGACCCAGTACTTC
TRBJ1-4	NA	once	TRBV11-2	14	CASSPLSGSEKLFF	TGTGCCAGCAGCCCCCTGTCGGGTTCTGAAAAACTGTTTTTT
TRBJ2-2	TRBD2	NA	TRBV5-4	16	CASSLDPSGNTGELFF	TGTGCCAGCAGCTTGGACCCTAGCGGTAACACCGGGGAGCTGTTTTTT
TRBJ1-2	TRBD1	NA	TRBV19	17	CASSTASMGQPNYGYTF	TGTGCCAGTAGTACGGCCTCTATGGGACAGCCTAACTATGGCTACACCTTC
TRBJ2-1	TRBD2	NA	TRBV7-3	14	CASSPNGLANEQFF	TGTGCCAGCAGCCCAAACGGACTAGCCAATGAGCAGTTCTTC
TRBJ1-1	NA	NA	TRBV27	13	CASSSPTGLGAFF	TGTGCCAGCAGTTCCCCGACAGGTTTGGGAGCTTTCTTT
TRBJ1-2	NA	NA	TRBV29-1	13	CSVERAGDYGYTF	TGCAGCGTTGAACGGGCAGGGGACTATGGCTACACCTTC
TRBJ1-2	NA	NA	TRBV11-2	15	CASRRVAPRVYGYTF	TGTGCCAGCAGGAGGGTGGCCCCGCGGGTCTATGGCTACACCTTC
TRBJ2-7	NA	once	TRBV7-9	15	CASSSQTGQLYEQYF	TGTGCCAGCAGCTCGCAGACAGGACAGTTATACGAGCAGTACTTC
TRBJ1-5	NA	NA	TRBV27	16	CASSPLQGYSNQPQHF	TGTGCCAGCAGTCCCCTCCAGGGTTATAGCAATCAGCCCCAGCATTTT
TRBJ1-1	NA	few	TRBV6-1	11	CASSERTEAFF	TGTGCCAGCAGTGAACGGACTGAAGCTTTCTTT
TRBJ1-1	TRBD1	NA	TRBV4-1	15	CASSHRQGAYTEAFF	TGCGCCAGCAGCCACAGACAGGGGGCGTATACTGAAGCTTTCTTT
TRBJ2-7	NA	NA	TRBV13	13	CASSFRTAYEQYF	TGTGCCAGCAGCTTTAGGACAGCCTACGAGCAGTACTTC
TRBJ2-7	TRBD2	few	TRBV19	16	CASTPGTSGGTYEQYF	TGTGCCAGTACCCCTGGGACTAGCGGGGGAACCTACGAGCAGTACTTC
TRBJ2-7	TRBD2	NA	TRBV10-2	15	CASRPGTSQTYEQYF	TGCGCCAGCAGGCCCGGGACTAGCCAAACCTACGAGCAGTACTTC
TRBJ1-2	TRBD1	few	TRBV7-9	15	CASSLGTGASYGYTF	TGTGCCAGCAGCCTGGGGACAGGGGCCTCCTATGGCTACACCTTC
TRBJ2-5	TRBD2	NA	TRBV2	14	CASSEGAGAETQYF	TGTGCCAGCAGTGAAGGGGCGGGAGCAGAGACCCAGTACTTC
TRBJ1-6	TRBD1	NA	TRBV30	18	CAWRDGQGATPTNSPLHF	TGTGCCTGGAGGGATGGGCAGGGGGCTACCCCCACGAATTCACCCCTCCACTTT
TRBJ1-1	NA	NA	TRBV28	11	CASSPSAEAFF	TGTGCCAGCAGTCCTAGCGCTGAAGCTTTCTTT
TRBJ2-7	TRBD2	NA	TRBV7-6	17	CASSSRPGLAHSYEQYF	TGTGCCAGCAGCTCGCGGCCGGGACTAGCGCATTCCTACGAGCAGTACTTC
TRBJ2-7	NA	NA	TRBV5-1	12	CASSPSTNEQYF	TGCGCCAGCAGCCCTTCTACCAACGAGCAGTACTTC
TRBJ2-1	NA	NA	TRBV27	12	CASSSLRNEQFF	TGTGCCAGCAGTTCGCTACGGAATGAGCAGTTCTTC
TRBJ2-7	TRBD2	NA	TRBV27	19	CASSLWGGLAGGYVYEQYF	TGTGCCAGCAGTTTATGGGGTGGACTAGCGGGAGGTTACGTATACGAGCAGTACTTC
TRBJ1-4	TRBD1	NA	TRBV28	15	CANGTGATTNEKLFF	TGTGCTAATGGGACAGGGGCCACAACTAATGAAAAACTGTTTTTT
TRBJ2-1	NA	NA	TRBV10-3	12	CAISGPERGQFF	TGTGCCATCAGTGGCCCTGAGCGTGGGCAGTTCTTC
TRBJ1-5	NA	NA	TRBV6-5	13	CASSRYAHQPQHF	TGTGCCAGCAGCCGATACGCGCATCAGCCCCAGCATTTT
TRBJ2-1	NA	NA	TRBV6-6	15	CASREGGYSYNEQFF	TGTGCCAGCAGGGAGGGAGGTTACTCCTACAATGAGCAGTTCTTC
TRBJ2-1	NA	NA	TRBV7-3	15	CASSPGLPLFNEQFF	TGTGCCAGCAGCCCTGGACTGCCTCTATTCAATGAGCAGTTCTTC
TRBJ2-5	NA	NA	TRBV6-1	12	CASRKTGLTQYF	TGTGCCAGCAGGAAAACAGGGTTGACCCAGTACTTC
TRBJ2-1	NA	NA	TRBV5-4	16	CASSSLGGSSYNEQFF	TGTGCCAGCAGCTCTCTAGGGGGAAGCTCCTACAATGAGCAGTTCTTC
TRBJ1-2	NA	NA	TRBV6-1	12	CASNGGNYGYTF	TGTGCCAGCAATGGCGGTAACTATGGCTACACCTTC
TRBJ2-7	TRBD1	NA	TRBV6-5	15	CASSYWDRGSYEQYF	TGTGCCAGCAGTTACTGGGACAGGGGAAGCTACGAGCAGTACTTC
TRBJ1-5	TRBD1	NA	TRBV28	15	CASSSPTGGYQPQHF	TGTGCCAGCAGTTCACCAACAGGGGGCTATCAGCCCCAGCATTTT
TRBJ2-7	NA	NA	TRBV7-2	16	CASSLGPSSRGYEQYF	TGTGCCAGCAGCTTAGGTCCGTCCAGTCGTGGCTACGAGCAGTACTTC
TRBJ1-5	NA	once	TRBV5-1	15	CASSPMSGSNQPQHF	TGCGCCAGCAGCCCCATGTCGGGAAGCAATCAGCCCCAGCATTTT
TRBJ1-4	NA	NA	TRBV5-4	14	CASSLDRANEKLFF	TGTGCCAGCAGCTTGGACAGGGCTAATGAAAAACTGTTTTTT
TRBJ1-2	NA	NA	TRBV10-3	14	CAPPEGRECYGYTF	TGTGCCCCCCCCGAGGGGAGGGAATGCTATGGCTACACCTTC
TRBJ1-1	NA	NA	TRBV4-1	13	CASSDAVNTEAFF	TGCGCCAGCAGCGATGCAGTGAACACTGAAGCTTTCTTT